A single sample gave rise to the 19 T cell receptor beta chains below, sequenced in a study of CD8 T cells in ankylosing spondylitis. One entry per CDR3 protein results from TCRdb running MiXCR on the 5' RACE reads. This table holds 90,000 to 120,000 distinct CDR3 sequences, around 24% found once. Specimen: synovial fluid, either unsorted or a sorted T cell fraction (not recorded which). The receptors were gathered from a male donor with ankylosing spondylitis.

The chain has TRBV30 and TRBJ2-3; no reliable D call. Germline loops: CDR1 GTSNPN, CDR2 SVGIG (reference sequence). V lost 3 bases and J 0 bases, leaving 7 bases between the germline ends. This CDR3 spans 13 amino acids. CDR3 DNA sequence: TGTGCCTGGAGCGTTAAGAGCACAGATACGCAGTATTTT. Its translation: CAWSVKSTDTQYF.

Notes on this clonotype: This CDR3 is missing its conserved last phenylalanine or tryptophan, likely due to a read error. CDR3 amino acids: CASSDGQGETNEQFS. The CDR3 nucleotides are TGTGCCAGCAGTGACGGACAGGGGGAAACGAATGAGCAGTTCTCC. This chain connects TRBV6-4 to TRBJ2-1; 10 nucleotides line up with TRBD1. In germline, CDR1 is MRHNA, CDR2 SNTAGT. J was trimmed by 7 bases and V by 2 bases; bases with no gene match: 5. CDR3 size: 15 residues.

This clonotype turned up a few times. Sequence at one end of the junction differs from germline and may be a read error. The chain couples TRBV5-1 to TRBJ2-2; possible D gene TRBD1, 5 bases. This CDR3 is 15 amino acids long. Germline loops: CDR1 SGHRS, CDR2 YFSETQ. The CDR3 DNA is TGCGCCAGCACCTTGAGAACAGGAGACACCGGGGAGCTGTTTTTT. It codes for CASTLRTGDTGELFF.

The rearrangement joins TRBV29-1 to TRBJ2-7; the match to TRBD1 covers 7 bases. J gave up 6 bases and V 6 bases, and 14 bases lay outside the gene matches. This CDR3 has 14 amino acids. CDR1 and CDR2 (germline): SQVTM, ANQGSEA. The CDR3 region has the DNA TGCAGCGTGGACACCACAGGGGTGGTCGGCGAGCAGTACTTC. Its translation: CSVDTTGVVGEQYF.

This clonotype was recorded a few times. This chain joins TRBV11-2 and TRBJ2-5; 7 nucleotides agree with TRBD2. The CDR3 covers 15 residues. The V and J ends lost 0 bases and 5 bases, in that order; junction bases with no gene match: 6. The germline V gene has CDR1 SGHAT and CDR2 FQNNGV. CDR3 region: CASSLDGGRSETQYF. The DNA of the CDR3 is TGTGCCAGCAGCTTAGACGGCGGGAGATCTGAGACCCAGTACTTC.

V and J are TRBV11-3 and TRBJ2-3; a possible D gene is TRBD2 (6 bases). Trimming removed 2 bases from V and 1 base from J, with 10 bases in between. Germline CDR1 reads SGHNT; CDR2 reads YENEEA. The CDR3 is 15 residues long. CDR3 in amino acids: CASSLRRRGTDTQYF. As DNA, the CDR3 is TGTGCCAGCAGCTTACGGAGGAGGGGCACAGATACGCAGTATTTT. The full variable domain, with the rest looked up from reference TRBV11-3 and TRBJ2-3, is EAGVVQSPRYKIIEKKQPVAFWCNPISGHNTLYWYLQNLGQGPELLIRYENEEAVDDSQLPKDRFSAERLKGVDSTLKIQPAELGDSAVYLCASSLRRRGTDTQYFGPGTRLTVL.

This chain joins TRBV10-3 and TRBJ2-4, with 9 bases that match TRBD2. This CDR3 is 15 amino acids long. The trim removed 3 bases at V and 3 bases at J, leaving 3 bases unmatched. CDR1 and CDR2 (germline): ENHRY, SYGVKD. CDR3 nucleotides: TGTGCCATCAGTGAAGGTAGCGGGAGCAAAAACATTCAGTACTTC. This gives the protein CAISEGSGSKNIQYF.

This clonotype was detected a few times. The chain uses TRBV5-6 and TRBJ2-1; D may be TRBD2 (6 bases). V dropped 2 bases and J dropped 3 bases, with 12 bases sitting between them. From germline, CDR1 is SGHDT and CDR2 YYEEEE. The CDR3 extends over 15 amino acids. The CDR3 is CASSFPGLIYNEQFF. The CDR3 coding sequence is TGTGCCAGCAGCTTTCCGGGACTGATCTACAATGAGCAGTTCTTC. The variable domain in full, completed from reference TRBV5-6 and TRBJ2-1, reads DAGVTQSPTHLIKTRGQQVTLRCSPKSGHDTVSWYQQALGQGPQFIFQYYEEEERQRGNFPDRFSGHQFPNYSSELNVNALLLGDSALYLCASSFPGLIYNEQFFGPGTRLTVL.

This clonotype was observed many times. V is TRBV7-8 and J is TRBJ2-1; D is undetermined. This CDR3 comprises 16 residues. Trimming pared 5 bases from V and 8 bases from J, leaving 22 bases between. Per germline, CDR1 SGHVS and CDR2 FQNEAQ. The CDR3, as DNA: TGTGCCAGCAGCCAAGGAGAAGGACGGCCTCCCGATGAGCAGTTCTTC. This translates into CASSQGEGRPPDEQFF.

This clonotype was observed many times. This chain uses TRBV5-1 with TRBJ2-6, with D tentatively TRBD2 (5 bases). Trimming took 6 bases from V and 0 from J, leaving 19 bases between them. The germline V gene encodes CDR1 SGHRS and CDR2 YFSETQ. CDR3 length equals 18 residues. CDR3 protein: CASTNGGRITSGANVLTF. CDR3 DNA: TGCGCCAGCACCAATGGAGGCAGAATTACCTCTGGGGCCAACGTCCTGACTTTC.

This clonotype was seen only a few times. This chain uses TRBV3-1 with TRBJ2-5, with TRBD2 matching over 7 bases. Germline V gene data show CDR1 as LGHDT and CDR2 as YNNKEL (reference sequence). The CDR3 has 15 residues. V lost 1 base and J lost 5; bases outside the gene matches: 7. The CDR3 DNA sequence: TGTGCCAGCAGCCAAGCCGGCGGGAGTCGGGAGACCCAGTACTTC. This gives the protein CASSQAGGSRETQYF.

In the case of this clonotype: The CDR3 carries no conserved terminal phenylalanine or tryptophan, so it likely arises from a read error. The DNA is omitted, as the CDR3 cannot be located on it reliably, and the CDR3 follows TCRdb's listing. This chain links TRBV10-1 with TRBJ2-5; the table's D call of TRBD1 was not tested on the DNA. Germline V lookup: CDR1 WNHNN, CDR2 SYGVQD (reference sequence). Both ends counted, the CDR3 spans 11 residues. Here the CDR3 reads CASTEPGQGAY.

The V call is TRBV7-9, the J call TRBJ2-3; D unresolved. The CDR3 runs 14 residues. Trimming cost V 5 bases and J 2 bases, with 11 bases left between them. CDR1 SEHNR and CDR2 FQNEAQ come from the germline V gene (reference sequence). DNA of the CDR3: TGTGCCAGCAGCCAGGACCACACCACAGATACGCAGTATTTT. Encoded protein: CASSQDHTTDTQYF.

The genes are TRBV10-3 and TRBJ2-3; no clear D. Trimming took off 7 bases at V and 6 bases at J, with 11 bases between the two ends. The CDR3 spans 12 residues. Germline CDR1 is ENHRY and CDR2 is SYGVKD. CDR3 sequence (DNA): TGTGCCATCAAGGAGAACCTGGATACGCAGTATTTT. Translated, it gives CAIKENLDTQYF.

This clonotype was counted between two and nine times. The chain combines TRBV12-3 or TRBV12-4 with TRBJ2-2; tentative D call: TRBD2 (5 bases). Deletions cut 3 bases from V and 6 bases from J, with 17 bases between. The CDR3 runs to 16 residues. The CDR3 DNA reads TGTGCCAGCAGTTTGGGCAGTTCGCGGGCTGCCGGGGAGCTGTTTTTT. It is translated as CASSLGSSRAAGELFF.

This clonotype was recorded a few times. The chain carries TRBV2 and TRBJ2-5, with TRBD2 matching 7 bases. J gave up 2 bases and V 4 bases, and 4 bases lay outside the gene matches. CDR3 size: 14 residues. Germline lookup yields CDR1 SNHLY and CDR2 FYNNEI. The CDR3 sequence: CASSGTGGQETQYF. The CDR3 DNA is TGTGCCAGCAGTGGGACGGGAGGTCAAGAGACCCAGTACTTC.

V is TRBV18 and J is TRBJ2-5, with D hard to call. V was trimmed by 3 bases and J by 4 bases, leaving 6 bases between them. Germline V gene sequence: CDR1 KGHSH, CDR2 LQKENI. There are 12 residues in the CDR3. The CDR3 sequence is CASSPTGETQYF. CDR3 coding DNA: TGTGCCAGCTCACCCACGGGAGAGACCCAGTACTTC.

This clonotype was seen a handful of times. The gene calls are TRBV7-9 and TRBJ1-1, with D tentatively TRBD1 (5 bases). There are 13 residues in the CDR3. Germline-derived CDR1 and CDR2 are SEHNR and FQNEAQ (reference sequence). Between the trimmed V and J ends, which lost 6 bases and 10 bases, there was a span of 18 bases. The CDR3 DNA reads TGTGCCAGCAGTTTCGACAGTCGGGGTGGAGCTTTCTTT. Translating it yields CASSFDSRGGAFF.

The chain couples TRBV19 to TRBJ2-1; 7 bases align to TRBD2. The CDR3 runs to 16 residues. Germline V CDR1 and CDR2: LNHDA, SQIVND (reference sequence). The ends lost 6 bases at V and 8 bases at J; junction bases unmatched: 16. The CDR3 loop reads CASSQQLAGGGDEQFF. In DNA, the CDR3 is TGTGCCAGTAGCCAACAACTAGCAGGTGGGGGGGATGAGCAGTTCTTC. The variable domain in full, with the rest retrieved from reference TRBV19 and TRBJ2-1, is DGGITQSPKYLFRKEGQNVTLSCEQNLNHDAMYWYRQDPGQGLRLIYYSQIVNDFQKGDIAEGYSVSREKKESFPLTVTSAQKNPTAFYLCASSQQLAGGGDEQFFGPGTRLTVL.